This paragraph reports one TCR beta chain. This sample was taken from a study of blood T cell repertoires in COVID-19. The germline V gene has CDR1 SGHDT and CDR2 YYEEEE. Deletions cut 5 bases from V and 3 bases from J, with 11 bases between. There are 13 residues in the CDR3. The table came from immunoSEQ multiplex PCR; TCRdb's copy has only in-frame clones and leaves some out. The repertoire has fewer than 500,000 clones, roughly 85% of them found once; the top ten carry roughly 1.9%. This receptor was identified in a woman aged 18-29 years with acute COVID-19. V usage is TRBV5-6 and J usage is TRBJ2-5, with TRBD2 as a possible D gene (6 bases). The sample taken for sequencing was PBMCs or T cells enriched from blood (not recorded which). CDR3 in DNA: TGTGCCAGCAGGCGGGGATCCGAAGAGACCCAGTACTTC. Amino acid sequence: CASRRGSEETQYF.